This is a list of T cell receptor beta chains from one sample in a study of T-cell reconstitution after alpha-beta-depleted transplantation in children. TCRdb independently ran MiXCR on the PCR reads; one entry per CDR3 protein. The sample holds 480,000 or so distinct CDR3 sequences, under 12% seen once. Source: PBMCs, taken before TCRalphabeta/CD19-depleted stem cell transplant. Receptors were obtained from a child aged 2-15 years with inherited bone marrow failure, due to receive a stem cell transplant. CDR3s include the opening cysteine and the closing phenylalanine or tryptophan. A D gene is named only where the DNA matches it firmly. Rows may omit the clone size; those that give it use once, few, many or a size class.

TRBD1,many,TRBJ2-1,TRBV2,TGTGCCAGCAGTGAAAGGGGGCTAGCAGGAGTGCAGTTCTTC,CASSERGLAGVQFF
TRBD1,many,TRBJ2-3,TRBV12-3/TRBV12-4,TGTGCCAGCAATCGACAGGGATACACAGATACGCAGTATTTT,CASNRQGYTDTQYF
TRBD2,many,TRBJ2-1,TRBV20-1,TGCAGTGCTAGAGTATTAGCGGGAGGGTACTCCTACAATGAGCAGTTCTTC,CSARVLAGGYSYNEQFF
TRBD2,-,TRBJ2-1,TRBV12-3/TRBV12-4,TGTGCCAGCAGTTCGACCGGACTAGTGAGTGGCAATGAGCAGTTCTTC,CASSSTGLVSGNEQFF
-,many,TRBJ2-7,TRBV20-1,TGCAGTGCTTCCCGTCCGAGGGCGGAGCAGTACTTC,CSASRPRAEQYF
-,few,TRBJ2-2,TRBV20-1,TGCAGTGCCCTCCGGGCCCTTTTAGGCGGGGAGCTGTTTTTT,CSALRALLGGELFF
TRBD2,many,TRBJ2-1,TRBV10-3,TGTGCCATCAGTGAGCGAGGGGGACTAGCGGGAGGCTACAATGAGCAGTTCTTC,CAISERGGLAGGYNEQFF
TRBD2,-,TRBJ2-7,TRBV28,TGTGCCAGCAGTTTATTGGGGTTGAGCGGGAGCGGGGACGAGCAGTACTTC,CASSLLGLSGSGDEQYF
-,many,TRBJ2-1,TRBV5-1,TGCGCCAGCAGCTTGGTAGGAGCCGGGACCTTAAACAATGAGCAGTTCTTC,CASSLVGAGTLNNEQFF
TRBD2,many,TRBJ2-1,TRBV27,TGTGCCAGCAATCTAGCGGGTAGCTCCTACAATGAGCAGTTCTTC,CASNLAGSSYNEQFF
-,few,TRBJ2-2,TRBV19,TGTGCCAGTAGTATAGCCCCAGAGACCGGGGAGCTGTTTTTT,CASSIAPETGELFF
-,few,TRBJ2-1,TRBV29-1,TGCAGCGTTGACCGGGACGGAGGGCTCTCAATACTGGTATTC,CSVDRDGGLSILVF
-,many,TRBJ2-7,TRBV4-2,TGTGCCAGCAGCCCCAGGGAGGCGGACTACGAGCAGTACTTC,CASSPREADYEQYF
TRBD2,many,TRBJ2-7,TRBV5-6,TGTGCCAGCAGCTTGACTGGCGGGAGGGCCTACGAGCAGTACTTC,CASSLTGGRAYEQYF
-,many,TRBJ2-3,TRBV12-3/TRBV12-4,TGTGCCAGCAGGATGACTAGCACAGATACGCAGTATTTT,CASRMTSTDTQYF
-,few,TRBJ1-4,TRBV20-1,TGCAGTGCGTTAAGAGCGGCTAATGAAAAACTGTTTTTT,CSALRAANEKLFF
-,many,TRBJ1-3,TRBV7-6,TGTGCCAGCAGCTCCCAGGGCTCCTCTGGAAACACCATATATTTT,CASSSQGSSGNTIYF
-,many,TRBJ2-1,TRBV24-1,TGTGCCACCAGTGTCAGCCAGGGAGTTGGCTCCTACAATGAGCAGTTCTTC,CATSVSQGVGSYNEQFF
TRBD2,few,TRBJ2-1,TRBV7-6,TGTGCCAGCAGCTTACCAAGACCGGGACTAGCGGGACAGGAGGGATACAATGAGCAGTTCTTC,CASSLPRPGLAGQEGYNEQFF
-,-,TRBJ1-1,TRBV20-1,TGCAGTGCTAGAGATCTTAGGAGGGCGGATGAAGCTTTCTTT,CSARDLRRADEAFF
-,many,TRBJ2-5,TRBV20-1,TGCAGTGCTAGAGATTTCCGGAGCGGCCGTAGGGAAGAGACCCAGTACTTC,CSARDFRSGRREETQYF
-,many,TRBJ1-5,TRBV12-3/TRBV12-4,TGTGCCAGCAGTTTGTCGGGGCGCAATCAGCCCCAGCATTTT,CASSLSGRNQPQHF